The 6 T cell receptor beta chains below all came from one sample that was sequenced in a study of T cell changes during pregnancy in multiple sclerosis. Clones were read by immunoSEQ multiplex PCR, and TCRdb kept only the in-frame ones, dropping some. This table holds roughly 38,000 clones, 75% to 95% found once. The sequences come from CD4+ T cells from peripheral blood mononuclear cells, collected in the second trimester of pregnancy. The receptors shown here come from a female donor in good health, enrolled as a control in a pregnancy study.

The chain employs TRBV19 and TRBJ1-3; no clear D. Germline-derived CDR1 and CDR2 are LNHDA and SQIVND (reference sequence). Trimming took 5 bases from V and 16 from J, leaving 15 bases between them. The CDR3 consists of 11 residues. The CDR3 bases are TGTGCCAGTAGTGGTCGAGGACTGGAGTATTTT. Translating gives CASSGRGLEYF.

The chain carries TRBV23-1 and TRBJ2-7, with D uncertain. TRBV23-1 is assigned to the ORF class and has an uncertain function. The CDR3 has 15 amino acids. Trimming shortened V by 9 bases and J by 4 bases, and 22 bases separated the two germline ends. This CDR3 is CASTTLHRSRYEQYF. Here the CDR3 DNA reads TGCGCCAGTACTACCCTCCACCGAAGCAGATACGAGCAGTACTTC.

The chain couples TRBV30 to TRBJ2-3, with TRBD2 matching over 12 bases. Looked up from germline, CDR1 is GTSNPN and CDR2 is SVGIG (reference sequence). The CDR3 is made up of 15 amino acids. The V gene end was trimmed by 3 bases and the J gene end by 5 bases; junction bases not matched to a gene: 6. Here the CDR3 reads CAWSASGGVIDTQYF. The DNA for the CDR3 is TGTGCCTGGAGCGCTAGCGGGGGGGTGATAGATACGCAGTATTTT.

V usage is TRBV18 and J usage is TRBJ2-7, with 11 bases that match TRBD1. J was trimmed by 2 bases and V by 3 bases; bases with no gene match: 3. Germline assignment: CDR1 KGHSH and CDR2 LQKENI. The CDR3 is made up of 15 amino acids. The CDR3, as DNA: TGTGCCAGCTCACCTCCGGGACAGGGGGCCTACGAGCAGTACTTC. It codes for CASSPPGQGAYEQYF.

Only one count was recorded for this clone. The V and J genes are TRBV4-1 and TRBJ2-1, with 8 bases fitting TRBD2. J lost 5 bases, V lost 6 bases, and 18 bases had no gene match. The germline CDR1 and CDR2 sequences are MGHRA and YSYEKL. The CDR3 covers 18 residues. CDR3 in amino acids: CASSRVPLTSVTHNEQFF. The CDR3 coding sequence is TGCGCCAGCAGTCGAGTCCCGTTGACTAGCGTCACCCACAATGAGCAGTTCTTC.

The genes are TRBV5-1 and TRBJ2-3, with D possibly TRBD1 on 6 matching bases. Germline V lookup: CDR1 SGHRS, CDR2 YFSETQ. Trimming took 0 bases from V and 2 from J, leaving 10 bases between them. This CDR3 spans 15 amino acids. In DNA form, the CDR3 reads TGCGCCAGCAGCTTGGTCCAGGGGCCCACAGATACGCAGTATTTT. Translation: CASSLVQGPTDTQYF.